The 8 T cell receptor beta chains given below trace back to one sample, sequenced in a study of beta chain features in type 1 diabetes. The antigens for these receptors are not known. Study-level findings and limits: The study found moderately but significantly shorter TCRB CDR3s in all four CD4+ subsets of Type 1 diabetes patients.

Sequencing targeted expressed TCRB transcripts, as all isolated RNA had been reverse transcribed. Libraries were prepared by immunoSEQ multiplex PCR; TCRdb keeps only in-frame clonotypes and omits some of them. Counted here are 300,000 or so clones, about 13% occurring once; the ten biggest clones make up around 0.016%. The sequenced sample was naive CD4+ T cells from blood. The receptors shown here come from a man aged 25-45 years with type 1 diabetes.

There are a few counts of this clone. CDR3 sequence reads: CASSWGTGNYGYTF. CDR3 sequence (DNA): TGTGCCAGCAGTTGGGGGACAGGGAACTATGGCTACACCTTC. The genes are TRBV28 and TRBJ1-2, with 9 bases aligning to TRBD1. CDR1 and CDR2 from the germline V gene are MDHEN and SYDVKM. J lost 2 bases, V lost 4 bases, and 2 bases had no gene match. The CDR3 has 14 amino acids.

V is TRBV18 and J is TRBJ1-1; D might be TRBD1 (6 bases). This CDR3 is built from 14 residues. V lost 3 bases and J lost 3, with 11 bases in between. Looked up from germline, CDR1 is KGHSH and CDR2 is LQKENI. CDR3 protein: CASSPDRSYTEAFF. CDR3 in DNA: TGTGCCAGCTCACCCGACAGGAGTTACACTGAAGCTTTCTTT.

This chain links TRBV5-4 with TRBJ2-3, with 13 bases aligning to TRBD2. Trimming at V came to 5 bases and at J to 4 bases, leaving 7 bases not matched to a gene. This CDR3 is built from 16 residues. From germline, CDR1 is SGHNT and CDR2 YYREEE (reference sequence). The CDR3 protein is CASRGTSGTHPDTQYF. The CDR3 DNA sequence: TGTGCCAGCAGGGGGACTAGCGGGACGCACCCAGATACGCAGTATTTT.

This clone was seen a handful of times. Other DNA sequences from this sample encode an identical CDR3 as well. The J gene is TRBJ2-7, the V gene TRBV28; D is unclear. V lost 5 bases to trimming and J lost 5 bases, with 13 bases between them. The CDR3 contains 13 residues. Germline V gene data show CDR1 as MDHEN and CDR2 as SYDVKM. The chain's CDR3 is CASSPPRAHEQYF. In DNA, the CDR3 is TGTGCCAGCAGTCCCCCGCGAGCCCACGAGCAGTACTTC.

The rearrangement joins TRBV18 to TRBJ2-1; the D is unclear. Germline CDR1 reads KGHSH; CDR2 reads LQKENI. The V and J ends lost 3 bases and 4 bases respectively, with 10 bases between them. This CDR3 contains 14 residues. CDR3 nucleotide sequence: TGTGCCAGCTCACCCCTGACTGATTACAATGAGCAGTTCTTC. Translated: CASSPLTDYNEQFF. The variable domain in full, with the rest retrieved from reference TRBV18 and TRBJ2-1, is NAGVMQNPRHLVRRRGQEARLRCSPMKGHSHVYWYRQLPEEGLKFMVYLQKENIIDESGMPKERFSAEFPKEGPSILRIQQVVRGDSAAYFCASSPLTDYNEQFFGPGTRLTVL.

V gene TRBV4-3 combines with J gene TRBJ1-4; D remains ambiguous. This CDR3 contains 16 residues. Germline assignment: CDR1 LGHNA and CDR2 YSLEER. Between the trimmed V and J ends, which lost 1 base and 8 bases, there was a span of 17 bases. Here the CDR3 DNA reads TGCGCCAGCAGCCAAGCGCGGAGGCAGTTTCACGAAAAACTGTTTTTT. This sequence encodes CASSQARRQFHEKLFF.

This clone was counted only a few times. The V gene is TRBV4-3, the J gene TRBJ2-3, with 9 nucleotides matching TRBD2. J lost 4 bases, V lost 0 bases, and 5 bases had no gene match. Germline V lookup: CDR1 LGHNA, CDR2 YSLEER. The CDR3 runs 16 residues. This CDR3 is CASSQDYSGSADTQYF. The CDR3 coding sequence is TGCGCCAGCAGCCAAGATTATAGCGGGAGCGCAGATACGCAGTATTTT.

This chain connects TRBV5-1 to TRBJ1-2; weak D call: TRBD1 (6 bases). Germline V gene data show CDR1 as SGHRS and CDR2 as YFSETQ. V dropped 4 bases and J dropped 5 bases, with 12 bases sitting between them. This CDR3 is 13 amino acids long. The CDR3 sequence is CASSVDSFYGYTF. CDR3 DNA sequence: TGCGCCAGCAGCGTGGACAGTTTTTATGGCTACACCTTC. The whole variable domain, remainder taken from reference TRBV5-1 and TRBJ1-2, is KAGVTQTPRYLIKTRGQQVTLSCSPISGHRSVSWYQQTPGQGLQFLFEYFSETQRNKGNFPGRFSGRQFSNSRSEMNVSTLELGDSALYLCASSVDSFYGYTFGSGTRLTVV.